This T cell receptor beta chain was sequenced for a study of PD-L1 blockade in urothelial cancer. About the research overall: In 2014 therapy began: atezolizumab 1,200 mg intravenously every 3 weeks. Blood analysis was done at 3 weeks (second dose) and 6 weeks after treatment began.

Locally advanced or metastatic urothelial carcinoma was diagnosed in the patients. This clone appeared once. V shed 4 bases and J 1 base; nucleotides not matched to a gene: 1. Per the germline V gene, CDR1 is ENHRY and CDR2 is SYGVKD. CDR3 length: 14 residues. The data were produced by immunoSEQ multiplex PCR, yet TCRdb's version contains in-frame clones alone and is incomplete. The sample has 25,000 to 35,000 clones; 80% to 90% are singletons. The gene calls are TRBV10-3 and TRBJ1-5; 7 bases fit TRBD1. The sequence was obtained from a man aged 50 to 60 with urothelial cancer. The sequencing used PBMCs, collected around atezolizumab (anti-PD-L1) treatment. For the CDR3, the DNA is TGTGCCATCAGTGCGACAGGGAGCAATCAGCCCCAGCATTTT. Its translation: CAISATGSNQPQHF.